One TCR beta chain is described in this entry. Antigen: not known. Per germline, CDR1 SGDLS and CDR2 YYNGEE. This CDR3 contains 15 residues. V was pared by 0 bases and J by 6 bases, with 6 bases of the junction left unmatched. This entry belongs to a study of cytomegalovirus exposure and HLA in healthy donors. Regarding the study as a whole: As a later analysis revealed, most CMV-associated TCR beta chains appeared HLA-restricted. Later analysis identified several of the most significant clusters that appeared linked to common viral pathogens.

Primers: 60 Vbeta forward and 13 Jbeta reverse. Sequencing used immunoSEQ multiplex PCR; TCRdb keeps in-frame clones, though not all of them. The data hold about 100,000 clones, with about 80% observed a single time. The clonotype was recovered from a man in his forties in good health and CMV-seropositive. V usage is TRBV9 and J usage is TRBJ2-1; 7 bases agree with TRBD2. Sequenced input: PBMCs. The CDR3 spells CASSVEGLAGNEQFF. The CDR3 coding sequence is TGTGCCAGCAGCGTAGAGGGGTTAGCGGGCAATGAGCAGTTCTTC.